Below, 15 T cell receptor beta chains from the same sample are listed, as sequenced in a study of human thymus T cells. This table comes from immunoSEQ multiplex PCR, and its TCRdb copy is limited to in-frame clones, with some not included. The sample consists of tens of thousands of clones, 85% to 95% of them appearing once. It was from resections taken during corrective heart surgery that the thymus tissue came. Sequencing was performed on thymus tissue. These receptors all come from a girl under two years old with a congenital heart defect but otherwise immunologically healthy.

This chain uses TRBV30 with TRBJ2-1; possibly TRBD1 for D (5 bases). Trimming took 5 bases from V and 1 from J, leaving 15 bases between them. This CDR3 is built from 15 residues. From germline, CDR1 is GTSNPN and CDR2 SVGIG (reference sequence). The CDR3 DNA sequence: TGTGCCTGGGATTATAGGGGCTATTCCTACAATGAGCAGTTCTTC. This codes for CAWDYRGYSYNEQFF.

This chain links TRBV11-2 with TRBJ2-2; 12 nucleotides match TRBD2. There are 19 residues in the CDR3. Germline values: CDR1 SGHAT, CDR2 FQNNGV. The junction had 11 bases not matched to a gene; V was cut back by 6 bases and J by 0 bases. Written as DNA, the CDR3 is TGTGCCAGCAGTTCGGGACTAGCGGGTTCGCTCCCGAACACCGGGGAGCTGTTTTTT. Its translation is CASSSGLAGSLPNTGELFF.

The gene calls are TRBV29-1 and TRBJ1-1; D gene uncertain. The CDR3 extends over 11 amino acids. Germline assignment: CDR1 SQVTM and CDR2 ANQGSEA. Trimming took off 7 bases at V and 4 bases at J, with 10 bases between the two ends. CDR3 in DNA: TGCAGCGCCCCAGCGGGCACTGAAGCTTTCTTT. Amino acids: CSAPAGTEAFF.

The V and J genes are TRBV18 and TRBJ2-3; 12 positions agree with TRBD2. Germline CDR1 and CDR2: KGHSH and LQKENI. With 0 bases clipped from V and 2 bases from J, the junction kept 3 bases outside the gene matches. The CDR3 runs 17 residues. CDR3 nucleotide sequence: TGTGCCAGCTCACCACCGGGACTAGCGGGCCACACAGATACGCAGTATTTT. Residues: CASSPPGLAGHTDTQYF.

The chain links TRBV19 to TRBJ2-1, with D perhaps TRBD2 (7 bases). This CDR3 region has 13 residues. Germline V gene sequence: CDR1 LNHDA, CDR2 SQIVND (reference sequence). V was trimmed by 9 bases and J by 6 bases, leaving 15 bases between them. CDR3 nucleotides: TGTGCCAGCAATCCCGGGGGGCCCAATGAGCAGTTCTTC. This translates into CASNPGGPNEQFF.

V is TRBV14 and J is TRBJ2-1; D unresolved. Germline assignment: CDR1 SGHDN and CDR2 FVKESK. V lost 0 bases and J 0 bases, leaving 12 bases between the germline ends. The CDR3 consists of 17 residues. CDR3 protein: CASSQDVGVDSYNEQFF. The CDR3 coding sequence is TGTGCCAGCAGCCAAGATGTCGGAGTCGACTCCTACAATGAGCAGTTCTTC.

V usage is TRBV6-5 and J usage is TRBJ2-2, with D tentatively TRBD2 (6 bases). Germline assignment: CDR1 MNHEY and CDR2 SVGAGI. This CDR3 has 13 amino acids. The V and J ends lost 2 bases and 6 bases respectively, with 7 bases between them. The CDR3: CASSYGGSGELFF. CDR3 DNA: TGTGCCAGCAGTTACGGGGGGTCCGGGGAGCTGTTTTTT.

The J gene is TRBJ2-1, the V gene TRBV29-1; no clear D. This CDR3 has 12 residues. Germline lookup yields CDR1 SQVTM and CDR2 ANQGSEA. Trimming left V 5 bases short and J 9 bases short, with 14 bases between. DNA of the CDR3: TGCAGCGTTCACGTTCCGTTTACTGAGCAGTTCTTC. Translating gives CSVHVPFTEQFF.

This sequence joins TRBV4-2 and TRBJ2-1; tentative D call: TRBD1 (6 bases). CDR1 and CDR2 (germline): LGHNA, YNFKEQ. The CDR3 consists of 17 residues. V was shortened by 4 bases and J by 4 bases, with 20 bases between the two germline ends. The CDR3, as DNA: TGTGCCAGCAGCCCTAAGGGGGAGTTGACGGGATACAATGAGCAGTTCTTC. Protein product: CASSPKGELTGYNEQFF.

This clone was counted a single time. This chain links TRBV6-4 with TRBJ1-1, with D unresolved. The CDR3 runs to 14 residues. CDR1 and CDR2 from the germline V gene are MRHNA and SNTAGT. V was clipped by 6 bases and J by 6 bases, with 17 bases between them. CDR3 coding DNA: TGTGCCAGCAGCCCCTCGGGTGGACGATCTGAAGCTTTCTTT. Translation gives CASSPSGGRSEAFF.

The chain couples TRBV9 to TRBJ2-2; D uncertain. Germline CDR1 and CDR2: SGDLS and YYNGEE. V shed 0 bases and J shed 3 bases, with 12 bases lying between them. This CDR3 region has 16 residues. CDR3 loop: CASSVEYGVYTGELFF. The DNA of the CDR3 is TGTGCCAGCAGCGTAGAATATGGGGTGTACACCGGGGAGCTGTTTTTT.

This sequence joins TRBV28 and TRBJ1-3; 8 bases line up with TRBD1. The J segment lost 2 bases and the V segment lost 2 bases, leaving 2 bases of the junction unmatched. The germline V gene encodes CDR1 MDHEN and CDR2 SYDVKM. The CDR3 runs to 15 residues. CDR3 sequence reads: CASSLPDRAGNTIYF. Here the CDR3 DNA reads TGTGCCAGCAGTTTACCGGACAGGGCTGGAAACACCATATATTTT.

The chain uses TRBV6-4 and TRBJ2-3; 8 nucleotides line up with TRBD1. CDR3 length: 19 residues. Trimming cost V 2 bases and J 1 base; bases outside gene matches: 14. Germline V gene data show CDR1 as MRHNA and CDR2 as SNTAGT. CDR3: CASSDGGQESWGGTDTQYF. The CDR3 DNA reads TGTGCCAGCAGTGACGGGGGACAGGAGTCATGGGGTGGCACAGATACGCAGTATTTT.

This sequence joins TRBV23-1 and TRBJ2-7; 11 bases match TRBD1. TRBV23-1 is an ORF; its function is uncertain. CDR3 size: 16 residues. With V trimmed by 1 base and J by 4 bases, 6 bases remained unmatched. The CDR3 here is CASSQCGQGARYEQYF. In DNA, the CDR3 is TGCGCCAGCAGTCAATGCGGACAGGGGGCGCGTTACGAGCAGTACTTC.

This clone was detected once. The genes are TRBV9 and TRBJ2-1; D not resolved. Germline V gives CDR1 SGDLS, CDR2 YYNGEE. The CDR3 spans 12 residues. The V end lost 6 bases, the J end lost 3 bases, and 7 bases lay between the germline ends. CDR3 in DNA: TGTGCCAGCAACGGTCGCTACAATGAGCAGTTCTTC. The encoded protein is CASNGRYNEQFF.